The TCR beta chain described here comes from a study of shared clonotypes between healthy human individuals. Libraries were prepared by immunoSEQ multiplex PCR; TCRdb keeps only in-frame clonotypes and omits some of them. The repertoire holds 2 million to 2.5 million clones, with around 90% as singletons. CDR3 length equals 13 residues. CDR1 and CDR2 from the germline V gene are SQVTM and ANQGSEA. V was shortened by 2 bases and J by 6 bases, with 13 bases between the two germline ends. V usage is TRBV29-1 and J usage is TRBJ1-1; D may be TRBD1 (5 bases). Input material: naive CD4+ T cells from PBMCs. Described subset: CD45RA+ positively selected. This TCR came from a man in his late teens or twenties in good health. Some clones in this sample may be carry-over from other donors' samples. As DNA, the CDR3 is TGCAGCGTTGAACCCTTACAGGTAGCTGAAGCTTTCTTT. Translation: CSVEPLQVAEAFF.